The clone carrying this T cell receptor beta chain was detected only a few times. Its antigen is not identified. With 60 Vbeta and 13 Jbeta primers, the PCR was carried out. Original analysis: There were tens of millions of unique TCR beta chains by a later count, and approximately 10 million of them were shared. This table comes from immunoSEQ multiplex PCR, and its TCRdb copy is limited to in-frame clones, with some not included. V, J and clone size are those of that table, while D and trimming were read from the DNA. The sample shows 140,000 or so clones, around a tenth of them seen only once. Unrecorded immune exposure was likely among donors, who were nominally healthy when sampled. This specimen belongs to a study of cytomegalovirus exposure and HLA in healthy donors. Study observations and caveats: Sequencing depth roughly uniform across donors was assumed in presence/absence analyses.

Germline CDR1 and CDR2: MNHNY and SVGAGI (reference sequence). Trimming took 2 bases from V and 2 from J; bases not matched to a gene: 0. There are 13 residues in the CDR3. The chain employs TRBV6-6 and TRBJ2-7, with 7 bases aligning to TRBD1. This sequence was found in a male donor in good health and CMV-seronegative. The sample was PBMCs. The CDR3 is CASSYRGPYEQYF. CDR3 in DNA: TGTGCCAGCAGTTACAGGGGGCCCTACGAGCAGTACTTC.